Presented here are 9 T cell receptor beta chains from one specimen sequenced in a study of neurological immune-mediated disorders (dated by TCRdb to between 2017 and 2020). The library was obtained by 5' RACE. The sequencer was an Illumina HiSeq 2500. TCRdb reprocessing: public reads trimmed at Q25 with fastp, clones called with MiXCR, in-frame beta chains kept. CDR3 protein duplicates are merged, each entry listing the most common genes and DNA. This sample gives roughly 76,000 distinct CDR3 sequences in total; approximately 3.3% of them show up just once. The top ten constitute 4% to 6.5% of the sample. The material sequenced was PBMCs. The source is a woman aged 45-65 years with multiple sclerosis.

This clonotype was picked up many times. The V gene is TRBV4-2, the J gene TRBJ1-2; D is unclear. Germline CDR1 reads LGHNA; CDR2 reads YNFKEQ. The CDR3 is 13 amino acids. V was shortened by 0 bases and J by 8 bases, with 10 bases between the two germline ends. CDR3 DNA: TGTGCCAGCAGCCAAGATTTGGGGTCCGGCTACACCTTC. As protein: CASSQDLGSGYTF.

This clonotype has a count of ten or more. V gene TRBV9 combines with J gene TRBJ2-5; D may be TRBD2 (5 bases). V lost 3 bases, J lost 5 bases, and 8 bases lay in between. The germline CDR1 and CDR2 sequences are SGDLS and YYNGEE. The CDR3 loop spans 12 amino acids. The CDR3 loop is CASSGPGETQYF. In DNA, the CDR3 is TGTGCCAGCAGCGGGCCGGGGGAGACCCAGTACTTC.

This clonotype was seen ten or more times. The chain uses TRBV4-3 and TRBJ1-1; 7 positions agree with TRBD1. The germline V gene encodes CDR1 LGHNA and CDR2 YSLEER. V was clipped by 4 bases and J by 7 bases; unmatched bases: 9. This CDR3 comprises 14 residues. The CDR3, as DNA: TGCGCCAGCAGCCTAGAGACAGGGCATCATGAAGCTTTCTTT. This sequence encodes CASSLETGHHEAFF.

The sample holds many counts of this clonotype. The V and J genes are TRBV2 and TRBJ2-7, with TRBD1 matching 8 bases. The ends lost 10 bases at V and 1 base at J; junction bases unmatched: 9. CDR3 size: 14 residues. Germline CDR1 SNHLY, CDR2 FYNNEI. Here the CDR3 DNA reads TGTGCCAACGTCCCCCAGGGGGCATCCTACGAGCAGTACTTC. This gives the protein CANVPQGASYEQYF.

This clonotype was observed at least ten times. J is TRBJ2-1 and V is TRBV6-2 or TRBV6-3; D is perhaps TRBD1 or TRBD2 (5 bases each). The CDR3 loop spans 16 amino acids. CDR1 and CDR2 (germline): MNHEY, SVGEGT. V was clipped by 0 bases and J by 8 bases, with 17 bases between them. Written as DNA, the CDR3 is TGTGCCAGCAGTTACTCCTTCCGGGGCGCGAGCCATGAGCAGTTCTTC. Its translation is CASSYSFRGASHEQFF.

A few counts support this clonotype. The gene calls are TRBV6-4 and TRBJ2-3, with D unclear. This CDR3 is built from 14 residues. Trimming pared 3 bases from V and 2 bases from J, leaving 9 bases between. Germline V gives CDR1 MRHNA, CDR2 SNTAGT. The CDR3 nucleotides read TGTGCCAGCAGTGAGGTCTTCTCCACAGATACGCAGTATTTT. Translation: CASSEVFSTDTQYF.

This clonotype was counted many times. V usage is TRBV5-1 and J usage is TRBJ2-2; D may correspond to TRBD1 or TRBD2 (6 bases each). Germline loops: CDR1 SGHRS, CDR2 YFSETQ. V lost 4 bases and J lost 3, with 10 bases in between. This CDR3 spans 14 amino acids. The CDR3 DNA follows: TGCGCCAGCAGCCCGGAGGGGGACACCGGGGAGCTGTTTTTT. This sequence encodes CASSPEGDTGELFF.

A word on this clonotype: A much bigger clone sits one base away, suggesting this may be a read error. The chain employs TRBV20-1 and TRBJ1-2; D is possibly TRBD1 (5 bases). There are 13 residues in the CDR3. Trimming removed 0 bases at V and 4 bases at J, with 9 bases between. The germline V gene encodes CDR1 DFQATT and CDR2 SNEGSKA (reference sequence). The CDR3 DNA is TGCAGTGCTAGAGACAGGGATATCTATGGCTACACCTTC. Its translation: CSARDRDIYGYTF.

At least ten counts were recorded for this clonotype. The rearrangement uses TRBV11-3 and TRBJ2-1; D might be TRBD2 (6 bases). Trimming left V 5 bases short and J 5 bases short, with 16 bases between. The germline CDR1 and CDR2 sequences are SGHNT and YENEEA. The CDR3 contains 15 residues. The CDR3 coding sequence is TGTGCCAGCAGCAAAGGTGGAGGGAAAAACAATGAGCAGTTCTTC. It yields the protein CASSKGGGKNNEQFF.